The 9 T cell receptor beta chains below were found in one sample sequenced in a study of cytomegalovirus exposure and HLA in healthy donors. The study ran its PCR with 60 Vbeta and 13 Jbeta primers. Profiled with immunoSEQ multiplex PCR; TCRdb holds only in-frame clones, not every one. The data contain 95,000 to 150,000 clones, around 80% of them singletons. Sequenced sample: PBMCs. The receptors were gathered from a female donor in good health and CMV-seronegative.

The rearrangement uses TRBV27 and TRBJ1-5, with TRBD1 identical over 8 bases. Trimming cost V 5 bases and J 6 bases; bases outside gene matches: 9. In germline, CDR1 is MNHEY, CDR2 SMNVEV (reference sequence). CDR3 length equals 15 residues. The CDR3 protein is CASSQTSGGLQPQHF. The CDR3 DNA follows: TGTGCCAGCAGTCAGACCTCAGGGGGCCTTCAGCCCCAGCATTTT.

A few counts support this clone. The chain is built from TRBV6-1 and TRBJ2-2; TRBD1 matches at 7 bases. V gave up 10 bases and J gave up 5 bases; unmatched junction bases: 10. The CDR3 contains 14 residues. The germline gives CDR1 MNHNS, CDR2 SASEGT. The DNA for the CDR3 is TGTGCCACCGAGGGACAGTTGAGGACCGGGGAGCTGTTTTTT. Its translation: CATEGQLRTGELFF.

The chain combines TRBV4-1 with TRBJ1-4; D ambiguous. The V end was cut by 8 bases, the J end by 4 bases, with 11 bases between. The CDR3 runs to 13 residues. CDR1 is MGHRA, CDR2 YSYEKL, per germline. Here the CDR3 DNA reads TGCGCCAGCGGTGTAGTGCTTAATGAAAAACTGTTTTTT. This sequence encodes CASGVVLNEKLFF.

The chain's CDR3 is CSVDTGGYEQYF. The CDR3 DNA sequence: TGCAGCGTGGATACAGGGGGCTACGAGCAGTACTTC. This chain joins TRBV29-1 and TRBJ2-7, with TRBD1 matching over 8 bases. V lost 6 bases to trimming and J lost 3 bases; unmatched junction nucleotides: 4. The CDR3 runs to 12 residues. Germline V lookup: CDR1 SQVTM, CDR2 ANQGSEA.

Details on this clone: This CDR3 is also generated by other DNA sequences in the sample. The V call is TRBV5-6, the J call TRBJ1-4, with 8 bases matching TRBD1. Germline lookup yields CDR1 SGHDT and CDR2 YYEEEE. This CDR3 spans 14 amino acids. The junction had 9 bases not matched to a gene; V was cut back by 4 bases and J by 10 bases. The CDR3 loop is CASSAGTGPRKLFF. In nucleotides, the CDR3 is TGTGCCAGCAGCGCCGGGACAGGACCTAGAAAACTGTTTTTT.

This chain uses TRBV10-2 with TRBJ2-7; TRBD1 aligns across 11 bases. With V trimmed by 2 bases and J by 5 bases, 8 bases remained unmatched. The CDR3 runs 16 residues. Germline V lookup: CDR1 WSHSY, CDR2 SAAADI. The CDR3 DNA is TGCGCCAGCAGTGAGACGTTCCGGGACAGGGGGGACGAGCAGTACTTC. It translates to CASSETFRDRGDEQYF.

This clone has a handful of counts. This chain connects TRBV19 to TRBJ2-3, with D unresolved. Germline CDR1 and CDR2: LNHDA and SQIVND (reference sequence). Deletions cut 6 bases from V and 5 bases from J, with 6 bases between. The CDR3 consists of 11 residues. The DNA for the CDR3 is TGTGCCAGTAGGTTGCGAGATACGCAGTATTTT. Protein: CASRLRDTQYF. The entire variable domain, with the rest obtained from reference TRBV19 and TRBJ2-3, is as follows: DGGITQSPKYLFRKEGQNVTLSCEQNLNHDAMYWYRQDPGQGLRLIYYSQIVNDFQKGDIAEGYSVSREKKESFPLTVTSAQKNPTAFYLCASRLRDTQYFGPGTRLTVL.

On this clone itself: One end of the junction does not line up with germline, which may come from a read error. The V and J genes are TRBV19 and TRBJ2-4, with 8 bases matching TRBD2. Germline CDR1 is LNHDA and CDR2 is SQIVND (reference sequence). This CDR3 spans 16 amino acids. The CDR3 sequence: CASSHISGMAKNSQYF. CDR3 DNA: TGTGCCAGTAGCCACATTAGCGGGATGGCCAAAAACAGTCAGTACTTC.

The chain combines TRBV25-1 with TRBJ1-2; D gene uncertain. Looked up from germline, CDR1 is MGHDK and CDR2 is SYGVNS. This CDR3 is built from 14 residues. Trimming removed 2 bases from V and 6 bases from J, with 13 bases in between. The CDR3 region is CASSEGRDFHGYTF. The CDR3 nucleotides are TGTGCCAGCAGTGAAGGTCGGGATTTTCATGGCTACACCTTC.